This T cell receptor beta chain was captured in a study of PD-1 blockade in classical Hodgkin lymphoma. Clones were read by immunoSEQ multiplex PCR, and TCRdb kept only the in-frame ones, dropping some. The profile covers approximately 10,000 clones, with approximately 83% appearing a single time and about 1.6% taken by the ten largest. Overall study results and limits: Patients newly diagnosed and complete responders had comparable baseline diversity.

Trimming took 7 bases from V and 6 from J; bases not matched to a gene: 9. This CDR3 has 14 residues. The germline V gene encodes CDR1 LNHDA and CDR2 SQIVND (reference sequence). This clone was observed a few times. Its matching antigen is unknown. Noted time point: cycle 4 day 1 (C4D1), after six to seven weeks of nivolumab. Following autologous stem cell transplantation, relapse occurred in every patient, and exposure to brentuximab vedotin varied. Researchers used magnetic negative selection to pull out pure CD4+ T cells from thawed PBMCs. Reported best responses ranged across complete response, partial response or progressive disease.

Sequences were derived from CD4+ T cells from blood, sampled before the fourth cycle of nivolumab. This chain links TRBV19 with TRBJ1-5; TRBD1 agrees at 7 bases. The sequence was collected from a human donor with classical Hodgkin lymphoma. CDR3 loop: CASTPTGSVQPQHF. DNA for the CDR3: TGTGCCAGTACACCGACAGGGAGTGTTCAGCCCCAGCATTTT.